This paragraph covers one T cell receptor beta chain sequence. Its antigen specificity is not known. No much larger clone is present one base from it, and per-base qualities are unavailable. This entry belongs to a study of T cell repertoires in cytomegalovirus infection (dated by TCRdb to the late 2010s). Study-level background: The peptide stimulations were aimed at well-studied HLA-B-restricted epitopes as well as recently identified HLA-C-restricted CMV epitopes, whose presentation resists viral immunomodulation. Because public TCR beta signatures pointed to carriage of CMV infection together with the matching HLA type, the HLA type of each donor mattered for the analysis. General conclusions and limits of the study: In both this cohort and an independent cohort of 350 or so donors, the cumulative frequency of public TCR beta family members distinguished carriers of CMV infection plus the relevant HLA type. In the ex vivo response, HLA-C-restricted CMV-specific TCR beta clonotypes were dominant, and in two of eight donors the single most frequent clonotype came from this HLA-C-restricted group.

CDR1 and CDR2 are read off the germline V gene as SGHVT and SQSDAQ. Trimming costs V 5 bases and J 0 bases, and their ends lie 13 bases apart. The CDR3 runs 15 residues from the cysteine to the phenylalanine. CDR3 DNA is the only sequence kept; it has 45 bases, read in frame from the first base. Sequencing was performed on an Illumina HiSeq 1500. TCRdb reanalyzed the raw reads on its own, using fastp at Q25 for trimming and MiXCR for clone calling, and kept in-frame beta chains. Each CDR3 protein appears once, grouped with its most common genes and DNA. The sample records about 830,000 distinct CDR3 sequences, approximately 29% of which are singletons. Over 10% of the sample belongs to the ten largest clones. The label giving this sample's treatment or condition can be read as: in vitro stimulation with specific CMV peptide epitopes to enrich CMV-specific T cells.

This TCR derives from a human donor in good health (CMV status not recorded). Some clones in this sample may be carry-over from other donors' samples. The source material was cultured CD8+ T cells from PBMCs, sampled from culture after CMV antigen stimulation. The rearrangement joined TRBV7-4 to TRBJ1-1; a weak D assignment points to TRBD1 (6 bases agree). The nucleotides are TGTGCCAGCAGCGTCATCAGGGGAATGAACACTGAAGCTTTCTTT. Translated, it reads CASSVIRGMNTEAFF.